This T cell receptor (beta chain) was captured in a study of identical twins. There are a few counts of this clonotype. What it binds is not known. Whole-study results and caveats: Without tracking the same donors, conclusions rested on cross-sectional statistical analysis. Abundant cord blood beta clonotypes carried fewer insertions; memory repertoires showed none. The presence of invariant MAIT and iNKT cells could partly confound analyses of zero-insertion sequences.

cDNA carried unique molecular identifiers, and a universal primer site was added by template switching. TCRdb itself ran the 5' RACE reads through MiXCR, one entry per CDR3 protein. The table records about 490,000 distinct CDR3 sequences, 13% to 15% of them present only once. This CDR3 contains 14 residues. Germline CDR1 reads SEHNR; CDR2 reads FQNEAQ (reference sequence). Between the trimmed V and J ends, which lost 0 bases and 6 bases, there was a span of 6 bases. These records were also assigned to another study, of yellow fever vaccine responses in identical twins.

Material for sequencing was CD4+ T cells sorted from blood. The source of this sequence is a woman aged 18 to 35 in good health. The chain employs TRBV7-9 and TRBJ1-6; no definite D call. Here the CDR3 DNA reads TGTGCCAGCAGCTTAGCGTCCCCTAATTCACCCCTCCACTTT. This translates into CASSLASPNSPLHF. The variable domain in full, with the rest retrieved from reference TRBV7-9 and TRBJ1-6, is DTGVSQNPRHKITKRGQNVTFRCDPISEHNRLYWYRQTLGQGPEFLTYFQNEAQLEKSRLLSDRFSAERPKGSFSTLEIQRTEQGDSAMYLCASSLASPNSPLHFGNGTRLTVT.